This T cell receptor (beta chain) was recorded in a study of blood T cell repertoires in COVID-19. Study summary: The United States, Italy and Spain provided the acute and convalescent COVID-19 samples. PBMCs, B-cell-depleted T cells, or T cells provided the cDNA or gDNA that made up the material.

The CDR3 sequence is 14 residues long. In the authors' methods: Reference gene primer amplification yielded estimated nucleated cell counts. The method was immunoSEQ multiplex PCR; TCRdb's version includes in-frame clones alone and lacks a portion of them. V, J and clone size derive from that table, while D and trimming were established from the DNA sequence. The data contain 300,000 or so clones, more than 70% of them seen just once; the ten biggest clones take up 6.5% to 9.5%. The rearrangement links TRBV21-1 to TRBJ2-1; TRBD2 reflects the table's D call only, with no check against the DNA. TRBV21-1 is a pseudogene locus. The sample taken for sequencing was peripheral blood. The receptor was derived from a woman aged 45-60 years who had recovered from COVID-19. The CDR3 bases are TGTGCCAGCAGCCTTAAACTAGTGAGGAATGAGCAGTTCTTC. Translation: CASSLKLVRNEQFF.